This T cell receptor (beta chain) is drawn from a study of Graves' ophthalmopathy and Graves' hyperthyroidism. This clonotype occurred many times. Germline CDR1 reads SNHLY; CDR2 reads FYNNEI. CDR3 length equals 12 residues. Deletions cut 3 bases from V and 5 bases from J, with 8 bases between. Ophthalmopathic donors had moderate-to-severe activity, CAS ≥3 and NOSPECS ≥4, with disease that had lasted under 3 months. Patients were left out if they had other autoimmune diseases, uncontrolled infections, pregnancy or lactation. Establishment of the diagnosis relied upon clinical symptoms, serum thyroxine, TRAb, thyroid ultrasound and orbital computed tomography. The PBMCs were taken from around 10 ml of fresh peripheral blood. Amplified material comprised TCR beta CDR3 regions derived from RNA transcripts. HTBI primers primed a first-round RT-PCR, and a second-round multiplex PCR followed. One entry per CDR3 protein results from TCRdb running MiXCR on the multiplex PCR reads. Counted here are hundreds of thousands of distinct CDR3 sequences, about 44% occurring once; the ten biggest clones make up about 40%.

The sequenced sample was peripheral blood. This rearrangement joins TRBV2 to TRBJ2-7; D is perhaps TRBD1 or TRBD2 (6 bases each). This receptor was obtained from an adult man with Graves' ophthalmopathy. CDR3 coding DNA: TGTGCCAGCAGTGATGGGGGGCACGAGCAGTACTTC. This gives the protein CASSDGGHEQYF.